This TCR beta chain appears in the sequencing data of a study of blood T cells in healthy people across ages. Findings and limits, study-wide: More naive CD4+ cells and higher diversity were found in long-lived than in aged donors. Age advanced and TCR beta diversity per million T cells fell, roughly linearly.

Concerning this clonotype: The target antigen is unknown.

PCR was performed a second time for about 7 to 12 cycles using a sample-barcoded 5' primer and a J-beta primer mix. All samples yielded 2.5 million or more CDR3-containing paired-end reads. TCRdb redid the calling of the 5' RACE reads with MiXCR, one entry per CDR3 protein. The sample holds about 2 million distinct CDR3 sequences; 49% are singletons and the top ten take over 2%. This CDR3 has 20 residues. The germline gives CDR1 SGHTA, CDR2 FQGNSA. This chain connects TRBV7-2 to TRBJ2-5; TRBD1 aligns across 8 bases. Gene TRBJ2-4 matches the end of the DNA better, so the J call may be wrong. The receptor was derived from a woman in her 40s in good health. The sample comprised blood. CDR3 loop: CASSPPGGTGLRGAKNIQYF. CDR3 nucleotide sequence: TGTGCCAGCAGCCCGCCGGGCGGGACAGGACTCCGAGGGGCCAAAAACATTCAGTACTTC.